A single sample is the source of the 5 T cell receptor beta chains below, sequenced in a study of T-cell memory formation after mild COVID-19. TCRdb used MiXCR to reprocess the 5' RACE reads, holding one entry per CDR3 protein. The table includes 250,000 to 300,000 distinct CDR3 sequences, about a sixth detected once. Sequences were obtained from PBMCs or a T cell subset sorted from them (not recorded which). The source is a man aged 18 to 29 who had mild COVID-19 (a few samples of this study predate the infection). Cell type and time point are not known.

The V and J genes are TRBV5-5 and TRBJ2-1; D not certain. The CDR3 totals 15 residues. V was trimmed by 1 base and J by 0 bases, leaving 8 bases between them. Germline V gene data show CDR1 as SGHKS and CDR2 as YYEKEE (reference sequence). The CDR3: CASSLYSSSYNEQFF. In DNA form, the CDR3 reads TGTGCCAGCAGCTTGTACAGTAGCTCCTACAATGAGCAGTTCTTC.

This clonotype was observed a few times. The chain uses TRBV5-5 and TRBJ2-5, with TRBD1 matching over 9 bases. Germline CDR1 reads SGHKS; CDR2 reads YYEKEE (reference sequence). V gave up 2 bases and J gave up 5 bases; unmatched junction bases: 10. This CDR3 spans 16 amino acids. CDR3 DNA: TGTGCCAGCAGCTTAAACAGGGGGCACGATGAGGAGACCCAGTACTTC. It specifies CASSLNRGHDEETQYF.

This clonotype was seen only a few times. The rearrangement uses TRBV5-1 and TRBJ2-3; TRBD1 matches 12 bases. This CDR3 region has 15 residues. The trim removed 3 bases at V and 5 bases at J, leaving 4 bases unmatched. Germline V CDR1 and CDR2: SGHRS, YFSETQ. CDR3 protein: CASSWDRGQGDTQYF. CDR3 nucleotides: TGCGCCAGCAGCTGGGACAGGGGGCAAGGAGATACGCAGTATTTT.

As DNA, the CDR3 is TGTGCCAGCAGCTCCCTGGTCAGGGATTATGGCTACACCTTC. Translating it yields CASSSLVRDYGYTF. The gene calls are TRBV9 and TRBJ1-2; perhaps TRBD1 as D (5 bases). The CDR3 contains 14 residues. V shed 4 bases and J shed 5 bases, with 15 bases lying between them. CDR1 is SGDLS, CDR2 YYNGEE, per germline.

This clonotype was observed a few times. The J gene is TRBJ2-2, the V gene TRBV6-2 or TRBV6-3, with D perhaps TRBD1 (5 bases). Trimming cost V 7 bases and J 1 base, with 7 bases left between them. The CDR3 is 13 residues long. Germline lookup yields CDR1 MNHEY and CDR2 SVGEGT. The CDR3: CASIGQNTGELFF. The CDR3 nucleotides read TGTGCCAGCATAGGACAGAACACCGGGGAGCTGTTTTTT.